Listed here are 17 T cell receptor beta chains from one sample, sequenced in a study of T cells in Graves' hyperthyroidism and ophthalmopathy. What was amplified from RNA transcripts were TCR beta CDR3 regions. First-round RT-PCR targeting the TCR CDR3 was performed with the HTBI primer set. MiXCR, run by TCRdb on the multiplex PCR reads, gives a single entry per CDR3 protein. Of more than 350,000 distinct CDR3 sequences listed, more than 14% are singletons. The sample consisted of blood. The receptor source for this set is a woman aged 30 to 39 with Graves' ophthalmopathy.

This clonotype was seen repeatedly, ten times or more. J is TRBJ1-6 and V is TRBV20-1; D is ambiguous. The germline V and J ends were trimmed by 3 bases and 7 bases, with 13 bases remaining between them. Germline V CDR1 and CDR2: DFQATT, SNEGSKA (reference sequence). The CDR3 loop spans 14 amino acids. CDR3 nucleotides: TGCAGTGCTAGTTTCTCCCAAGCGAATTCACCCCTCCACTTT. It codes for CSASFSQANSPLHF.

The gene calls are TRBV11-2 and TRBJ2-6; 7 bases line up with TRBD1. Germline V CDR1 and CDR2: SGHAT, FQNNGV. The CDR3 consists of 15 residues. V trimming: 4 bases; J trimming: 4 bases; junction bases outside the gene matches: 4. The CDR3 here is CASSSQGFGANVLTF. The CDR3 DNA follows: TGTGCCAGCAGCTCACAGGGGTTCGGGGCCAACGTCCTGACTTTC.

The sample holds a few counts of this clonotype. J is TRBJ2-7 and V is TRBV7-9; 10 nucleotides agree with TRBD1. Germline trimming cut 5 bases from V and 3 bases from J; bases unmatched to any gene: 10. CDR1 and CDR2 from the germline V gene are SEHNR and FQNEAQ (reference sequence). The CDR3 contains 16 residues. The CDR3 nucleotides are TGTGCCAGCAGCGAAAATCCGGGACAGGGGTTCTACGAGCAGTACTTC. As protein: CASSENPGQGFYEQYF.

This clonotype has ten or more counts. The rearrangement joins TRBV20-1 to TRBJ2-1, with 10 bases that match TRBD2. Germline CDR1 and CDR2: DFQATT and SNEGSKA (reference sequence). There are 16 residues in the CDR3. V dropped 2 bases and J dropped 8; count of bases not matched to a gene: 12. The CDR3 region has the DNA TGCAGTGCTAGACCTAAACCGGGACTAGCGCCCCATGAGCAGTTCTTC. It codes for CSARPKPGLAPHEQFF.

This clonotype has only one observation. The CDR3 nucleotides read TGTGCCAGCAGCCAGGGGACTAGCCGAAGCACCGGGGAGCTGTTTTTT. Protein: CASSQGTSRSTGELFF. The chain carries TRBV3-1 and TRBJ2-2, with 9 bases lining up with TRBD2. The V and J ends lost 3 bases and 4 bases, in that order; junction bases with no gene match: 6. Germline V gene data show CDR1 as LGHDT and CDR2 as YNNKEL (reference sequence). CDR3 length equals 16 residues.

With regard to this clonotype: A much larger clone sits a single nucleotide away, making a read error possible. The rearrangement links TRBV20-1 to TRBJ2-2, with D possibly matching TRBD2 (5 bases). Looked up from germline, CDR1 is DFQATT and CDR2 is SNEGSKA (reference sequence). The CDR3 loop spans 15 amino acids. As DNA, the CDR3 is TGCAGTGCTAGGGCCTCAAGTACCAACACCGGGGAGCTGTCTTTT. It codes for CSARASSTNTGELSF.

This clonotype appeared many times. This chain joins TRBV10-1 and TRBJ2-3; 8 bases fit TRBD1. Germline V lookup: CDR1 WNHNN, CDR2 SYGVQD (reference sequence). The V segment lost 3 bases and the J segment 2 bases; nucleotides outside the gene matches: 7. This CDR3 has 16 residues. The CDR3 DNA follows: TGCGCCAGCAGTGACCCCGGGACAGGCCACACAGATACGCAGTATTTT. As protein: CASSDPGTGHTDTQYF.

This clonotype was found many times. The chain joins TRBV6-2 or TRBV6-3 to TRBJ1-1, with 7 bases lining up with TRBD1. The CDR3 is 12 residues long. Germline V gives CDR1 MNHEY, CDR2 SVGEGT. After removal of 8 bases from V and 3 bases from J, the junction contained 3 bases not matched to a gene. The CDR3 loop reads CASAGQYTEAFF. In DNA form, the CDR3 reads TGTGCCAGCGCGGGACAGTACACTGAAGCTTTCTTT.

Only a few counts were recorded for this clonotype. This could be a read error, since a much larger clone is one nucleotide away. This chain's CDR3 is CASGQGTNPYEQFF. DNA for the CDR3: TGTGCCAGCGGACAGGGGACCAATCCCTACGAGCAGTTCTTC. The rearrangement links TRBV28 to TRBJ2-7, with 9 positions matching TRBD1. Matching the DNA end better, TRBJ2-1 makes the J call doubtful. The germline CDR1 and CDR2 sequences are MDHEN and SYDVKM. CDR3 size: 14 residues.

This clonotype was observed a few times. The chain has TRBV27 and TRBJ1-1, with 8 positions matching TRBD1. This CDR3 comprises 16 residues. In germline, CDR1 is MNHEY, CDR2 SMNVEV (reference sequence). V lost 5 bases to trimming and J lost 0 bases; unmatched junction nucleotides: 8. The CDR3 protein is CASSPLLTGVNTEAFF. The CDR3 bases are TGTGCCAGCAGTCCCCTGCTGACAGGGGTGAACACTGAAGCTTTCTTT.

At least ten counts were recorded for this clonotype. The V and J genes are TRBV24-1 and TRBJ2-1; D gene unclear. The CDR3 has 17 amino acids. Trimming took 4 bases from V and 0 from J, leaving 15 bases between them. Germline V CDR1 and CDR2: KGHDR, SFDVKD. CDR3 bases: TGTGCCACCAGTGACCCTGGGCCGGCAGGCTCCTACAATGAGCAGTTCTTC. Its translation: CATSDPGPAGSYNEQFF.

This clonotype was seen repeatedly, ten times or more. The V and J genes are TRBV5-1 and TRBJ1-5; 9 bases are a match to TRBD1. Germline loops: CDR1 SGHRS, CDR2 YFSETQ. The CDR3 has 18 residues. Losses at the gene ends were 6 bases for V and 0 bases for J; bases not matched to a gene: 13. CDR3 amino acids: CASISADRGDYSNQPQHF. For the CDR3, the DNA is TGCGCCAGCATTAGTGCGGACAGGGGAGACTATAGCAATCAGCCCCAGCATTTT. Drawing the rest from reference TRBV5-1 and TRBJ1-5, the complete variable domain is KAGVTQTPRYLIKTRGQQVTLSCSPISGHRSVSWYQQTPGQGLQFLFEYFSETQRNKGNFPGRFSGRQFSNSRSEMNVSTLELGDSALYLCASISADRGDYSNQPQHFGDGTRLSIL.

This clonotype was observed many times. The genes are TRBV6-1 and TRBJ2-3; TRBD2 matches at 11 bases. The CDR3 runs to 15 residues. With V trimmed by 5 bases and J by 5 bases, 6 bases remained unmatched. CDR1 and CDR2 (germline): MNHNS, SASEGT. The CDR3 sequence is CASSYRLAGIDTQYF. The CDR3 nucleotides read TGTGCCAGCAGTTATAGACTAGCGGGGATAGATACGCAGTATTTT.

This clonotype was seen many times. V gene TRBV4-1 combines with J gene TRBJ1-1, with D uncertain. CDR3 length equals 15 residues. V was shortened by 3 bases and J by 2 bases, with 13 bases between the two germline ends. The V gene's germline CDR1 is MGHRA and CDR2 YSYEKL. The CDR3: CASSQGPLPNTEAFF. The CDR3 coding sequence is TGCGCCAGCAGCCAGGGCCCTCTCCCTAACACTGAAGCTTTCTTT.

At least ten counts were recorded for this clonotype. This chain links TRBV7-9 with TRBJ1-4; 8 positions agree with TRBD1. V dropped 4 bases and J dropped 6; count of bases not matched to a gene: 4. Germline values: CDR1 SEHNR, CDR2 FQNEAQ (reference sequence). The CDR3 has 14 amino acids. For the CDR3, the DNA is TGTGCCAGCAGCTCGGACAGGGCGGATGAAAAACTGTTTTTT. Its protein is CASSSDRADEKLFF.

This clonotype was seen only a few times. CDR3 coding DNA: TGCAGCGCCCAGGGTTATAACTATGGCTACACCTTC. Amino acids: CSAQGYNYGYTF. J is TRBJ1-2 and V is TRBV29-1, with D possibly being TRBD1 (5 bases). This CDR3 is built from 12 residues. With 7 bases removed from V and 1 base from J, the gap between germline ends came to 10 bases. Germline CDR1 and CDR2: SQVTM and ANQGSEA. The whole variable domain, remainder taken from reference TRBV29-1 and TRBJ1-2, is SAVISQKPSRDICQRGTSLTIQCQVDSQVTMMFWYRQQPGQSLTLIATANQGSEATYESGFVIDKFPISRPNLTFSTLTVSNMSPEDSSIYLCSAQGYNYGYTFGSGTRLTVV.

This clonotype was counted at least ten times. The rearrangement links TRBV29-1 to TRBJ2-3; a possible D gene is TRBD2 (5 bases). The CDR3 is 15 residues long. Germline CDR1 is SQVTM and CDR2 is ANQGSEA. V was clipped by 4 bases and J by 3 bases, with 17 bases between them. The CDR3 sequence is CSVVGAPPGTDTQYF. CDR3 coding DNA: TGCAGCGTTGTTGGTGCCCCCCCGGGGACAGATACGCAGTATTTT.